Following are 26 T cell receptor beta chains from one sample sequenced in a study of blood T cells in healthy people across ages. A second roughly 7 to 11 cycle PCR used barcoded and J-beta primers. In TCRdb, the 5' RACE reads were re-called with MiXCR into one record per CDR3 protein. The profile covers over a million distinct CDR3 sequences, with 35% to 50% appearing a single time and 18% taken by the ten largest. The sequenced sample consisted of blood. The source of these receptors is a woman aged 55-70 years in good health.

This clonotype was picked up one time. The gene calls are TRBV19 and TRBJ2-1; D ambiguous. The germline V and J ends were trimmed by 1 base and 5 bases, with 6 bases remaining between them. The CDR3 is 13 residues long. The germline V gene has CDR1 LNHDA and CDR2 SQIVND (reference sequence). CDR3 sequence: CASSIVSDNEQFF. The DNA for the CDR3 is TGTGCCAGTAGTATAGTCAGCGACAATGAGCAGTTCTTC.

This clonotype was seen more than once but under ten times. It may be a read error: a sequence one base away is much more abundant. This chain joins TRBV15 and TRBJ2-4, with D unclear. The germline CDR1 and CDR2 sequences are LNHNV and YYDKDF (reference sequence). This CDR3 has 11 amino acids. Here the CDR3 reads CAASTGNIQYF. In DNA, the CDR3 is TGTGCCGCCAGCACCGGGAACATTCAGTACTTC.

This clonotype was counted a few times. The gene calls are TRBV12-5 and TRBJ2-4, with D hard to call. The end of the DNA aligns better with TRBJ2-7, so the J call may be wrong. CDR3 size: 13 residues. From germline, CDR1 is LGHNT and CDR2 FRNRAP. The CDR3 sequence: CASGSGNGYEQYF. The CDR3 DNA is TGTGCTAGTGGTTCCGGTAACGGCTACGAGCAGTACTTC.

The rearrangement links TRBV10-3 to TRBJ2-7, with 7 bases that match TRBD1. This CDR3 has 15 residues. With V trimmed by 0 bases and J by 3 bases, 5 bases remained unmatched. The germline V gene encodes CDR1 ENHRY and CDR2 SYGVKD. The chain's CDR3 is CAISESISGGYEQYF. The DNA for the CDR3 is TGTGCCATCAGTGAGTCGATCTCAGGGGGCTACGAGCAGTACTTC.

Comments on this clonotype: At one boundary the junction diverges from the germline segment, which might be a read error. The V and J genes are TRBV5-1 and TRBJ2-7; D is possibly TRBD2 (5 bases). CDR3 length equals 14 residues. Germline CDR1 is SGHRS and CDR2 is YFSETQ. CDR3 sequence: CAGSPAGLPYEQYF. The CDR3 bases are TGCGCCGGCAGCCCAGCCGGACTTCCCTACGAGCAGTACTTC.

This clonotype was recorded a few times. The rearrangement links TRBV4-1 to TRBJ1-2; possible D gene TRBD1, 6 bases. V lost 2 bases, J lost 0 bases, and 16 bases lay in between. The CDR3 is 17 residues long. Germline V gene lookup returns CDR1 MGHRA and CDR2 YSYEKL. The CDR3 DNA reads as TGCGCCAGCAGCCAAAGGGGACATCCGTCCGCTAACTATGGCTACACCTTC. As protein: CASSQRGHPSANYGYTF.

In this sample, this clonotype turned up a few times. The rearrangement links TRBV27 to TRBJ2-3; a weak D match, TRBD1 (5 bases). This CDR3 has 14 residues. Germline V gene data show CDR1 as MNHEY and CDR2 as SMNVEV (reference sequence). V lost 6 bases and J 8 bases, leaving 18 bases between the germline ends. The CDR3 spells CASRGAGAPLTQYF. The DNA of the CDR3 is TGTGCCAGCAGAGGGGCAGGAGCCCCCCTTACGCAGTATTTT.

This clonotype was found a few times. This sequence joins TRBV10-2 and TRBJ2-3, with 10 nucleotides matching TRBD2. The CDR3 totals 17 residues. The germline V gene encodes CDR1 WSHSY and CDR2 SAAADI. Losses at the gene ends were 7 bases for V and 2 bases for J; bases not matched to a gene: 12. The CDR3 nucleotides read TGCGCCAGCACTCGAAGTGGGGGACTAGCGAACACAGATACGCAGTATTTT. Translated, it gives CASTRSGGLANTDTQYF.

The gene calls are TRBV6-1 and TRBJ2-1; the match to TRBD2 covers 13 bases. V lost 5 bases, J lost 9 bases, and 10 bases stayed unmatched. The CDR3 covers 16 residues. Germline CDR1 is MNHNS and CDR2 is SASEGT. DNA for the CDR3: TGTGCCAGCAGTCCCCGGACTAGCGGGAGAGGCGGTGAGCAGTTCTTC. Translation: CASSPRTSGRGGEQFF.

This chain connects TRBV4-1 to TRBJ2-3; weak D call: TRBD2 (5 bases). V lost 1 base, J lost 2 bases, and 10 bases lay in between. Germline V gene sequence: CDR1 MGHRA, CDR2 YSYEKL. The CDR3 is 15 amino acids. The CDR3 region is CASSQGPSLTDTQYF. CDR3 sequence (DNA): TGCGCCAGCAGCCAAGGTCCTAGCCTCACAGATACGCAGTATTTT.

The rearrangement joins TRBV11-3 to TRBJ2-7, with D hard to call. The CDR3 is made up of 14 amino acids. The V end was cut by 1 base, the J end by 0 bases, with 7 bases between. In germline, CDR1 is SGHNT, CDR2 YENEEA. This CDR3 is CASSLGPASYEQYF. In nucleotides, the CDR3 is TGTGCCAGCAGCTTAGGACCGGCCTCCTACGAGCAGTACTTC.

V gene TRBV5-1 combines with J gene TRBJ2-7, with 10 bases lining up with TRBD2. With V trimmed by 0 bases and J by 1 base, 7 bases remained unmatched. The CDR3 is 17 amino acids. The germline V gene has CDR1 SGHRS and CDR2 YFSETQ. This CDR3 reads CASSLGPSGSISYEQYF. CDR3 nucleotide sequence: TGCGCCAGCAGCTTGGGGCCTAGCGGGAGCATTTCCTACGAGCAGTACTTC.

The chain combines TRBV9 with TRBJ1-1, with 7 bases aligning to TRBD1. CDR1 is SGDLS, CDR2 YYNGEE, per germline. J was trimmed by 3 bases and V by 0 bases; bases with no gene match: 5. The CDR3 is made up of 15 amino acids. CDR3 bases: TGTGCCAGCAGCGTAGAGCTGGGACAGCACACTGAAGCTTTCTTT. Protein: CASSVELGQHTEAFF.

The chain recombines TRBV12-3 or TRBV12-4 with TRBJ2-4, with 8 bases lining up with TRBD1. J lost 7 bases, V lost 6 bases, and 5 bases had no gene match. The CDR3 consists of 13 residues. CDR3 sequence (DNA): TGTGCCAGCAGGAGGACAGGGCTGAACATTCAGTACTTC. Translating gives CASRRTGLNIQYF.

Concerning this clonotype: A much larger clone differs from this one at a single base, so this may be a read error. This chain links TRBV7-2 with TRBJ2-7; the match to TRBD2 covers 7 bases. The closer fit of TRBJ2-5 to the DNA end suggests the J call may be wrong. This CDR3 contains 14 residues. Germline CDR1 is SGHTA and CDR2 is FQGNSA. The CDR3 DNA reads as TGTACCAGCAGCCCCGGACTAGTACAAGAGACCCAGTACTTC. Amino acid sequence: CTSSPGLVQETQYF.

Worth noting for this clonotype: At one end, the junction sequence differs from germline, possibly due to a read error. The CDR3 protein is CASSLQGAGDEQFF. Here the CDR3 DNA reads TGTGCCAGCAGCCTACAGGGGGCCGGGGATGAGCAGTTCTTT. The chain joins TRBV7-9 to TRBJ2-1; the match to TRBD1 covers 9 bases. The length of the CDR3 is 14 residues. Germline V gives CDR1 SEHNR, CDR2 FQNEAQ (reference sequence).

The rearrangement uses TRBV6-6 and TRBJ2-5; TRBD1 matches 7 bases. The DNA end is more similar to TRBJ2-7, so the J call may be wrong. In germline, CDR1 is MNHNY, CDR2 SVGAGI (reference sequence). The CDR3 consists of 15 residues. The CDR3 loop is CASSYSGTVQGEQYF. The CDR3 nucleotides read TGTGCCAGCAGTTACTCGGGGACAGTTCAGGGCGAGCAGTACTTC.

The rearrangement uses TRBV28 and TRBJ2-3; TRBD1 is a possible D gene (7 bases). CDR3 size: 17 residues. V was cut by 7 bases and J by 0 bases, with 20 bases left in between. Per the germline V gene, CDR1 is MDHEN and CDR2 is SYDVKM. The CDR3: CASIVAGGGTSTDTQYF. DNA of the CDR3: TGTGCCAGCATTGTGGCAGGGGGAGGAACTAGCACAGATACGCAGTATTTT.

With respect to this clonotype: Mismatch with germline at one junction end may stem from a read error. The chain links TRBV5-1 to TRBJ2-5; D possibly corresponds to TRBD1 (5 bases). There are 13 residues in the CDR3. Germline V gene data show CDR1 as SGHRS and CDR2 as YFSETQ. The CDR3 is CASTLLGVETQYF. CDR3 nucleotide sequence: TGCGCCAGCACCTTGCTAGGGGTGGAGACCCAGTACTTC.

CDR3 DNA sequence: TGCAGTGTTATACTAGCGGGAGCGGCCAATGAGCAGTTCTTC. As protein: CSVILAGAANEQFF. This chain connects TRBV20-1 to TRBJ2-1; 11 bases align to TRBD2. In germline, CDR1 is DFQATT, CDR2 SNEGSKA (reference sequence). CDR3 length: 14 residues. The ends lost 7 bases at V and 6 bases at J; junction bases unmatched: 8.

The genes are TRBV11-3 and TRBJ2-2; 11 bases align to TRBD1. Per germline, CDR1 SGHNT and CDR2 YENEEA. V dropped 5 bases and J dropped 5; count of bases not matched to a gene: 4. This CDR3 has 15 amino acids. CDR3 in DNA: TGTGCCAGCAGCCAGGACAGGGGGCGAACCGGGGAGCTGTTTTTT. Its translation: CASSQDRGRTGELFF.

This chain links TRBV3-1 with TRBJ1-1, with D uncertain. V shed 3 bases and J shed 2 bases, with 7 bases lying between them. The CDR3 extends over 13 amino acids. Germline CDR1 and CDR2: LGHDT and YNNKEL (reference sequence). CDR3 residues: CASSQFVNTEAFF. The CDR3 bases are TGTGCCAGCAGCCAGTTTGTAAACACTGAAGCTTTCTTT.

This clonotype was observed a handful of times. CDR3 bases: TGTGCCAGCAGCCCTCGGGACAACACAGATACGCAGTATTTT. This translates into CASSPRDNTDTQYF. The chain combines TRBV4-2 with TRBJ2-3; the D gene is possibly TRBD1 (6 bases). Deletions cut 4 bases from V and 2 bases from J, with 10 bases between. There are 14 residues in the CDR3. Per germline, CDR1 LGHNA and CDR2 YNFKEQ.

The rearrangement links TRBV29-1 to TRBJ2-7; 11 bases line up with TRBD2. The V gene's germline CDR1 is SQVTM and CDR2 ANQGSEA. Losses at the gene ends were 5 bases for V and 7 bases for J; bases not matched to a gene: 7. The CDR3 is 13 residues long. The DNA for the CDR3 is TGCAGCGTTCATAGTAGCGGGAGGGGTGAGCAGTACTTC. Amino acids: CSVHSSGRGEQYF.

The chain joins TRBV6-6 to TRBJ2-3; the D is unclear. The CDR3 consists of 11 residues. Germline-derived CDR1 and CDR2 are MNHNY and SVGAGI (reference sequence). Trimming took off 7 bases at V and 5 bases at J, with 7 bases between the two ends. CDR3 bases: TGTGCCAGCACTTCCTTAGATACGCAGTATTTT. Protein sequence: CASTSLDTQYF.

The J gene is TRBJ2-1, the V gene TRBV2, with TRBD1 identical over 9 bases. This CDR3 spans 15 amino acids. Losses at the gene ends were 4 bases for V and 6 bases for J; bases not matched to a gene: 7. CDR1 and CDR2 (germline): SNHLY, FYNNEI. DNA of the CDR3: TGTGCCAGCAGTGGGGACAGGGAAGAAGGCAATGAGCAGTTCTTC. The encoded protein is CASSGDREEGNEQFF. Full variable domain (remainder filled in from reference TRBV2 and TRBJ2-1): EPEVTQTPSHQVTQMGQEVILRCVPISNHLYFYWYRQILGQKVEFLVSFYNNEISEKSEIFDDQFSVERPDGSNFTLKIRSTKLEDSAMYFCASSGDREEGNEQFFGPGTRLTVL.